This section outlines one TCR beta chain sequence together with its context. Antigen: not known. The CDR3 spans 15 residues. Trimming shortened V by 4 bases and J by 1 base, and 11 bases separated the two germline ends. Germline V CDR1 and CDR2: MDHEN, SYDVKM. Measured with immunoSEQ multiplex PCR; TCRdb has only the in-frame clones, and not every one. The sample lists under 50,000 clones, approximately 92% occurring once. This specimen belongs to a study of tissue T cells after allogeneic stem cell transplantation. At the level of the study: Viable blood and marrow gave sorted CD3+ T cells if numbers allowed. Study-level findings and limits: Across patients, clones rarely overlapped, yet motif clusters were shared tissue-specifically.

The chain has TRBV28 and TRBJ1-5; TRBD1 is a possible D gene (6 bases). This TCR came from a woman aged 40-69 years who later had graft-versus-host disease after an allogeneic stem cell transplant. Sample: blood, taken before transplantation. For the CDR3, the DNA is TGTGCCAGCAGTTCGGGGGGCGCGAGCAATCAGCCCCAGCATTTT. Residues: CASSSGGASNQPQHF. The full variable domain, completed using reference TRBV28 and TRBJ1-5, is DVKVTQSSRYLVKRTGEKVFLECVQDMDHENMFWYRQDPGLGLRLIYFSYDVKMKEKGDIPEGYSVSREKKERFSLILESASTNQTSMYLCASSSGGASNQPQHFGDGTRLSIL.